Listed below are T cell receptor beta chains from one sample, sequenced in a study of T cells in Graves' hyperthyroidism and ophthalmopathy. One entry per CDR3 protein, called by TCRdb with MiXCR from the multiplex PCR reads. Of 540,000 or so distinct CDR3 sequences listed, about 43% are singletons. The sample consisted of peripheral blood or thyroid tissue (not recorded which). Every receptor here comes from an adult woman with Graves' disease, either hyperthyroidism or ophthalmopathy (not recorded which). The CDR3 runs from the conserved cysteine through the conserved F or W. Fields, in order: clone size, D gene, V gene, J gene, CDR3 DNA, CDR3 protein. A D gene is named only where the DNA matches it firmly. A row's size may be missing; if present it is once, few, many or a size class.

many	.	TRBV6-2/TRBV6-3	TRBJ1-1	TGTGCCAGCGGGGACATGAACACTGAAGCTTTCTTT	CASGDMNTEAFF
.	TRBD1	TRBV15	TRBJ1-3	TGTGCCACCAGCCCAACAGGGGGTGGGAACACCATATATTTT	CATSPTGGGNTIYF
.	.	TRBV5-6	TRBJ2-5	TGTGCCAGCAGCTTGGCGTTACAGGGAGAGACCGGGGAGACCCAGTACTTC	CASSLALQGETGETQYF
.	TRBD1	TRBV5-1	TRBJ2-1	TGCGCCAGCAGCTTCGGGACAGTCTACAATGAGCAGTTCTTC	CASSFGTVYNEQFF
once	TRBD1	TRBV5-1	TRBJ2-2	TGCGCCAGCAGCCAAACAACAGGGGGGCTGTTTTTT	CASSQTTGGLFF
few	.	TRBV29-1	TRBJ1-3	TGCAGCGTTGAATTCGGGGGGACAACCTCTGGAAACACCATATATTTT	CSVEFGGTTSGNTIYF
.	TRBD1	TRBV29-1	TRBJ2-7	TGCAGCGTTGAAGGGGACAGGGGCAATTACGAGCAGTACTTC	CSVEGDRGNYEQYF
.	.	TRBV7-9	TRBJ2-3	TGTGCCAGCAGCCAAGAGATGAATACGCAGTATTTT	CASSQEMNTQYF
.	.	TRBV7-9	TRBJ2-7	TGTGCCAGCAGCGACCAGGGACTGGTCTACGAGCAGTACTTC	CASSDQGLVYEQYF
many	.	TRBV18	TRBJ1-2	TGTGCCAGCTCTGGGGACGATGGCTACACCTTC	CASSGDDGYTF
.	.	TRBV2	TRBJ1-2	TGTGCTGCTTACTACATCGACGGCGGCTACACCTTC	CAAYYIDGGYTF
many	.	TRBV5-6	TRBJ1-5	TGTGCCAGCAGCTTGGGCTGGTATAGCAATCAGCCCCAGCATTTT	CASSLGWYSNQPQHF
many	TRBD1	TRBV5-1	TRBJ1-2	TGCGCCAGCAGCATTGGGACAGGAGGCTACACCTTC	CASSIGTGGYTF
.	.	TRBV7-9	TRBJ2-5	TGTGCCAGCAGAAGTACAGAGACCCAGTACTTC	CASRSTETQYF
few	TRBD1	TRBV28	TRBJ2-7	TGTGCCAAGATACAGGGGGGAAGGTGCGAGCAGTACTTC	CAKIQGGRCEQYF
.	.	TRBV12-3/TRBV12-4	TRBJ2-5	TGTGCCACCAGTGATTTGAAGTCAGGGGCTGGAGAGACCCAGTACTTC	CATSDLKSGAGETQYF
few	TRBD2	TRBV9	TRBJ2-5	TGTGCCAGCAGCGAGACTAGCGGGAGAACAGAGACCCAGTACTTC	CASSETSGRTETQYF
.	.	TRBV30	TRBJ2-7	TGTGCCTGGGGTGACAGCGATTACGAGCAGTACTTC	CAWGDSDYEQYF
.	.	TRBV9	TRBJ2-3	TGTGCCAGCAGCGGATCCCGGGACGGGTCCTACGAGCAGGGATGGGAAACAGATACGCAGTATTTT	CASSGSRDGSYEQGWETDTQYF
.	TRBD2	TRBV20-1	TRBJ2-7	TGCAGTGCTACCCAGACTAGCGGGAGAAAGCGGTACTACGAGCAGTACTTC	CSATQTSGRKRYYEQYF
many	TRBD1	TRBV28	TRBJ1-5	TGTGCCATACTAGAACAGGGGAGAGGGAATCAGCCCCAGCATTTT	CAILEQGRGNQPQHF
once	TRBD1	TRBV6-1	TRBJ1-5	TGTGCCAGCAGGGTTAGACAGGGGGCAGAAGGAAGCAATCAGCCCCAGCATTTT	CASRVRQGAEGSNQPQHF
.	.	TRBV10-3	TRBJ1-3	TGTGCCATCCGACAGGACTCTGGAAACACCATATATTTT	CAIRQDSGNTIYF
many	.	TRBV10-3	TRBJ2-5	TGTGCCGTCGGGACACCGGGCAAGACCCAGTACTTC	CAVGTPGKTQYF
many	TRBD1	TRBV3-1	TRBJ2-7	TGTGCCAGCAGCCGGGACAGGATGGGGGAGCAGTACTTC	CASSRDRMGEQYF
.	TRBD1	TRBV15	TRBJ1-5	TGTGCCACCAGCAGGGGTATAGGGACAGGGGGCTTTCGTCAGCCCCAGCATTTT	CATSRGIGTGGFRQPQHF